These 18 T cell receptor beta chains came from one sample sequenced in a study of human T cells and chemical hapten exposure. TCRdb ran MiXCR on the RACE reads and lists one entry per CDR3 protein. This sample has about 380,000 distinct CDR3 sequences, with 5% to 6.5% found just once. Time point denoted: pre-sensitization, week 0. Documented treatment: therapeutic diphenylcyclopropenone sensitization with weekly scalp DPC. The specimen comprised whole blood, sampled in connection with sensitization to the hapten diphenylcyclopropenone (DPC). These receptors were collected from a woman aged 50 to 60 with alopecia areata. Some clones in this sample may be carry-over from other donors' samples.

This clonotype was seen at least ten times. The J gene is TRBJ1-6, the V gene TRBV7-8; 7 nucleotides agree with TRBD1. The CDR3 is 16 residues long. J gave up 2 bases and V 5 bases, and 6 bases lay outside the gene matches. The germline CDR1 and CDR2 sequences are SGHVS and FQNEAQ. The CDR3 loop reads CASSPQGTAYNSPLHF. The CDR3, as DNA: TGTGCCAGCAGCCCGCAAGGGACAGCCTATAATTCACCCCTCCACTTT.

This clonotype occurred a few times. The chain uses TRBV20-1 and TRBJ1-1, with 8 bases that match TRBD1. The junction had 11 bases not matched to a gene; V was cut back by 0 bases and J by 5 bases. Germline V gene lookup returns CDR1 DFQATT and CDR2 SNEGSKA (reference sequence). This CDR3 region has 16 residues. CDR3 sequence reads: CSARDQTGGDLTEAFF. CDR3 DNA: TGCAGTGCTAGAGATCAAACAGGGGGGGATCTTACTGAAGCTTTCTTT.

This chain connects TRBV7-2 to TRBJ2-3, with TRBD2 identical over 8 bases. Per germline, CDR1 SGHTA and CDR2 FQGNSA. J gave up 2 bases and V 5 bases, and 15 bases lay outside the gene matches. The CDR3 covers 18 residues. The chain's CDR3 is CASSTPGTRGAYTDTQYF. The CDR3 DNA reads TGTGCCAGCAGCACCCCCGGGACTAGAGGGGCCTACACAGATACGCAGTATTTT.

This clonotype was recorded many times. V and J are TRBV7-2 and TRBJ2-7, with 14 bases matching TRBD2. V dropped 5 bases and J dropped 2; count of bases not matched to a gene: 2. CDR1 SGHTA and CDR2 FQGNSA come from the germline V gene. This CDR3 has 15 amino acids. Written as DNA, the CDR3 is TGTGCCAGCAGCCGGACTAGCGGGGGGCCCTACGAGCAGTACTTC. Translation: CASSRTSGGPYEQYF.

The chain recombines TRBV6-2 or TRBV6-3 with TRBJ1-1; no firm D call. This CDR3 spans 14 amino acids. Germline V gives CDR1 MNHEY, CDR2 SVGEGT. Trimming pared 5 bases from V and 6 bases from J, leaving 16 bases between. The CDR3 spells CASSLGSGGAEAFF. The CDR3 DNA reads TGTGCCAGCAGTCTGGGCTCGGGCGGGGCTGAAGCTTTCTTT.

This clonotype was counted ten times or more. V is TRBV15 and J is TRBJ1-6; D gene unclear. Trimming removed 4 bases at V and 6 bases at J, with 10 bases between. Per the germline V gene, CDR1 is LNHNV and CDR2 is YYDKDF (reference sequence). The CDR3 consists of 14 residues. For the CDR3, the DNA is TGTGCCACCAGCACTCCATCGGGTAATTCACCCCTCCACTTT. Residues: CATSTPSGNSPLHF.

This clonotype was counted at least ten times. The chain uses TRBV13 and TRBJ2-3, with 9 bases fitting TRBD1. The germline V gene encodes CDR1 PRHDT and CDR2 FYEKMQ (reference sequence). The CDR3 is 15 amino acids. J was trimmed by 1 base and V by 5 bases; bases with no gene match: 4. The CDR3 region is CASSDNRGRTDTQYF. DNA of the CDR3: TGTGCCAGCAGCGACAACAGGGGGCGCACAGATACGCAGTATTTT.

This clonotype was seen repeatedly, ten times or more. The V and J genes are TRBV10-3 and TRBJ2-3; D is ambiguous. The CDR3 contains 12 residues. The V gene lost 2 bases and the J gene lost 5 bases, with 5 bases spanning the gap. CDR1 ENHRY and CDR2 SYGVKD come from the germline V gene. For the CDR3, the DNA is TGTGCCATCAGTGAGGATAGAGATACGCAGTATTTT. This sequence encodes CAISEDRDTQYF.

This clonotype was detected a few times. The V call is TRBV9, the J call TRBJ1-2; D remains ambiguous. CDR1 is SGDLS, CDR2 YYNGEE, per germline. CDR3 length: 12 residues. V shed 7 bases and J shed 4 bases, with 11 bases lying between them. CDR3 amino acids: CASGTPPYGYTF. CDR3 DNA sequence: TGTGCCAGCGGCACTCCTCCCTATGGCTACACCTTC.

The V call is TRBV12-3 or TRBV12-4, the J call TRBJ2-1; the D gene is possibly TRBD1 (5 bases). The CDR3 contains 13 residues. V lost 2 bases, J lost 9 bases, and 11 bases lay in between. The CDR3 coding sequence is TGTGCCAGCAGTTTACCAGGGAAGGTTGAGCAGTTCTTC. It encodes CASSLPGKVEQFF.

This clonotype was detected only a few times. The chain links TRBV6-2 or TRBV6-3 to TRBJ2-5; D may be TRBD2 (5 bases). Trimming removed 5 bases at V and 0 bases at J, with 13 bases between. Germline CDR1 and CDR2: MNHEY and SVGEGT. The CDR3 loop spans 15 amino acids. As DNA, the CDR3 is TGTGCCAGCAGTCCAGTGGGAGCGTACCAAGAGACCCAGTACTTC. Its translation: CASSPVGAYQETQYF.

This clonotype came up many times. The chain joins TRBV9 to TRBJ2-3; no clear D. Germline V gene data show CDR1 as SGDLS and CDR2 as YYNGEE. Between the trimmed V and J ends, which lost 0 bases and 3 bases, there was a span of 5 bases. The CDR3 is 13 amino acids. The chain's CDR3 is CASSVDLTDTQYF. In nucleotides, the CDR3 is TGTGCCAGCAGCGTAGATTTGACAGATACGCAGTATTTT.

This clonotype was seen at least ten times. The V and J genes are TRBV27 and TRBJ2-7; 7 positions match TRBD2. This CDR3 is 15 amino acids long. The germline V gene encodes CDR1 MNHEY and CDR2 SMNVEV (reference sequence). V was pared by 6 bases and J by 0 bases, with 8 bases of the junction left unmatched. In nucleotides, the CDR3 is TGTGCCAGCAGCCTCGAAGCGGGGCCCTCCTACGAGCAGTACTTC. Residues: CASSLEAGPSYEQYF.

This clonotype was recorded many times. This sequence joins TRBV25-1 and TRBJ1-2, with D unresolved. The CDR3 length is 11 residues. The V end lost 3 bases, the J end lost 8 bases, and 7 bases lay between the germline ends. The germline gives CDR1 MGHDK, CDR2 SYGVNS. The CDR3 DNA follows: TGTGCCAGCAGTGAGGCCGGGGGCTACACCTTC. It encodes CASSEAGGYTF.

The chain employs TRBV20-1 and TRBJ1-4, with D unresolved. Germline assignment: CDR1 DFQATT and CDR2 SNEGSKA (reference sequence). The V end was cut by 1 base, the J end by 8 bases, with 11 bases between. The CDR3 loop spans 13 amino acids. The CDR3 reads CSARGLGEEKLFF. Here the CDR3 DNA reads TGCAGTGCTAGAGGGCTGGGAGAGGAAAAACTGTTTTTT.

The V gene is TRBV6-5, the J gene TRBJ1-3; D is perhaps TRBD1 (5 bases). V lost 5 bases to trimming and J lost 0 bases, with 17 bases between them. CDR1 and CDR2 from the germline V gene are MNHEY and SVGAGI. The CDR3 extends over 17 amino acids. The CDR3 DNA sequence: TGTGCCAGCAGTCGATACCCCCAGGGAGGCTCTGGAAACACCATATATTTT. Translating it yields CASSRYPQGGSGNTIYF.

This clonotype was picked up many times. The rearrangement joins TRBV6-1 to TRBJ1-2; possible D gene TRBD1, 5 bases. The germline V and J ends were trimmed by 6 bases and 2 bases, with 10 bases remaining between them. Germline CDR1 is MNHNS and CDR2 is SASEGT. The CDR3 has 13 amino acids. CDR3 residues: CASSMTANYGYTF. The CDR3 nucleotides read TGTGCCAGCAGCATGACAGCGAACTATGGCTACACCTTC.

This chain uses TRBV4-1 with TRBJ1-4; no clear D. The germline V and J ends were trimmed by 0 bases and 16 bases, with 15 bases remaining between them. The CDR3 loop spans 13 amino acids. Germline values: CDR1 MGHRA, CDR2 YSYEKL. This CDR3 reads CASSQDRSVGKFF. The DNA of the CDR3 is TGCGCCAGCAGCCAAGATCGATCGGTAGGGAAGTTTTTT.